Listed here is a single T cell receptor beta chain. Its antigen is as yet unknown. This specimen belongs to a study of CD8 T cells in Susac syndrome. Broader study findings: The study acknowledged a relatively small number of individuals in its TCR sequencing and HLA analysis. CD8+ clonal expansion in Susac was maximal in TEMRA cells and in active patients.

Random hexamers served to reverse transcribe roughly 0.5 to 1 ug RNA. Across 54 Vbeta and 13 Jbeta, TCR beta CDR3 was amplified with immunoSEQ multiplex PCR. TCRdb re-derived calls from the immunoSEQ multiplex PCR reads in MiXCR, one entry per CDR3 protein. This sample has 75,000 to 100,000 distinct CDR3 sequences, with 95% found just once. Trimming removed 9 bases at V and 0 bases at J, with 8 bases between. Germline V gene data show CDR1 as SGDLS and CDR2 as YYNGEE. The CDR3 runs 12 residues. The source is a human donor with Susac syndrome. This chain connects TRBV9 to TRBJ2-3; D uncertain. The sample taken for sequencing was CD8+ T cells from PBMCs. CDR3 DNA: TGTGCCACTGGCCCTAGCACAGATACGCAGTATTTT. It codes for CATGPSTDTQYF.